These 24 T cell receptor beta chains share one sample of origin, sequenced in a study of cytomegalovirus exposure and HLA in healthy donors. Researchers ran the PCR with 60 Vbeta and 13 Jbeta primers. The repertoire was sequenced with immunoSEQ multiplex PCR; TCRdb's copy has only in-frame clones and lacks some. Of about 200,000 clones listed, 86% are singletons. Source material: PBMCs. Receptors originate from a woman aged 25 to 39 in good health and CMV-seronegative.

The chain combines TRBV6-5 with TRBJ2-7, with D perhaps matching TRBD2 (7 bases). Germline values: CDR1 MNHEY, CDR2 SVGAGI. The CDR3 sequence is 13 residues long. Between the trimmed V and J ends, which lost 8 bases and 2 bases, there was a span of 13 bases. The CDR3 here is CASRGAPTYEQYF. The CDR3, as DNA: TGTGCCAGCCGGGGGGCGCCGACCTACGAGCAGTACTTC.

This sequence joins TRBV4-1 and TRBJ2-1; 9 nucleotides line up with TRBD2. J was trimmed by 8 bases and V by 0 bases; bases with no gene match: 11. The CDR3 is 17 amino acids. CDR1 and CDR2 (germline): MGHRA, YSYEKL. The CDR3 nucleotides are TGCGCCAGCAGCCAAGAGGTGGCTAGCGGGAAAGTATATGAGCAGTTCTTC. Amino acids: CASSQEVASGKVYEQFF.

The chain links TRBV23-1 to TRBJ2-2; 9 bases map to TRBD1. TRBV23-1 is an ORF; its function is uncertain. V lost 3 bases to trimming and J lost 4 bases; unmatched junction nucleotides: 9. The CDR3 spans 17 residues. For the CDR3, the DNA is TGCGCCAGCAGTCATCCGGGACAGGGAGGTTGCACCGGGGAGCTGTTTTTT. Translating it yields CASSHPGQGGCTGELFF.

About this clone: This specimen includes other DNA sequences encoding the same CDR3. This chain connects TRBV5-1 to TRBJ2-3, with 9 bases lining up with TRBD2. The CDR3 is made up of 16 amino acids. Germline values: CDR1 SGHRS, CDR2 YFSETQ. V shed 4 bases and J 0 bases; nucleotides not matched to a gene: 6. The CDR3 reads CASSPREGRSTDTQYF. The CDR3 coding sequence is TGCGCCAGCAGCCCGCGGGAGGGCAGAAGCACAGATACGCAGTATTTT.

This clone occurred once. The genes are TRBV2 and TRBJ1-4, with D possibly TRBD1 on 5 matching bases. V lost 6 bases, J lost 8 bases, and 19 bases lay in between. This CDR3 has 15 residues. The germline V gene has CDR1 SNHLY and CDR2 FYNNEI. The CDR3 protein is CASRGDGGVSEKLFF. In nucleotides, the CDR3 is TGTGCCAGCAGGGGGGACGGCGGGGTCTCAGAAAAACTGTTTTTT.

DNA of the CDR3: TGTGCCAGCAGCTTAGATGCGGCTAGCGGTTACACAGATACGCAGTATTTT. Protein sequence: CASSLDAASGYTDTQYF. This chain uses TRBV11-2 with TRBJ2-3, with 7 bases that match TRBD2. The germline V gene encodes CDR1 SGHAT and CDR2 FQNNGV. V shed 0 bases, J shed 2 bases, and the junction held 8 bases outside the gene matches. This CDR3 is built from 17 residues.

This chain uses TRBV7-9 with TRBJ2-7, with 9 bases fitting TRBD1. The CDR3 length is 16 residues. In germline, CDR1 is SEHNR, CDR2 FQNEAQ (reference sequence). The trim removed 5 bases at V and 6 bases at J, leaving 14 bases unmatched. The CDR3 bases are TGTGCCAGCAGCCGAGTCATAGGGACAGGGAAAGGCGAGCAGTACTTC. It encodes CASSRVIGTGKGEQYF.

This chain links TRBV27 with TRBJ2-3, with 13 bases matching TRBD2. CDR1 and CDR2 (germline): MNHEY, SMNVEV (reference sequence). This CDR3 is built from 15 residues. With 3 bases clipped from V and 10 bases from J, the junction kept 7 bases outside the gene matches. CDR3 region: CASSLTSGGMGAQYF. Here the CDR3 DNA reads TGTGCCAGCAGTTTGACTAGCGGGGGGATGGGGGCGCAGTATTTT.

The chain couples TRBV18 to TRBJ2-7, with 7 bases identical to TRBD1. The germline V gene encodes CDR1 KGHSH and CDR2 LQKENI. V lost 2 bases and J lost 4; bases outside the gene matches: 8. The length of the CDR3 is 15 residues. Here the CDR3 reads CASSPERDSLYEQYF. For the CDR3, the DNA is TGTGCCAGCTCACCAGAAAGGGACAGCCTTTACGAGCAGTACTTC. Based on the CDR3 plus reference TRBV18 and TRBJ2-7, the full variable domain is NAGVMQNPRHLVRRRGQEARLRCSPMKGHSHVYWYRQLPEEGLKFMVYLQKENIIDESGMPKERFSAEFPKEGPSILRIQQVVRGDSAAYFCASSPERDSLYEQYFGPGTRLTVT.

The chain combines TRBV29-1 with TRBJ2-3; the D gene is possibly TRBD1 (6 bases). This CDR3 is 15 amino acids long. CDR1 is SQVTM, CDR2 ANQGSEA, per germline. V shed 3 bases and J shed 2 bases, with 15 bases lying between them. CDR3 sequence reads: CSVEPGGTHTDTQYF. CDR3 coding DNA: TGCAGCGTTGAGCCCGGTGGGACACACACAGATACGCAGTATTTT.

This rearrangement joins TRBV5-6 to TRBJ2-1, with TRBD1 matching over 10 bases. V shed 2 bases, J shed 8 bases, and the junction held 13 bases outside the gene matches. CDR1 and CDR2 from the germline V gene are SGHDT and YYEEEE. The CDR3 is 17 amino acids. CDR3 in DNA: TGTGCCAGCAGCTTTAAGTCCGGGACAGGGGTTTTCGATGAGCAGTTCTTC. The encoded protein is CASSFKSGTGVFDEQFF.

The V gene is TRBV7-8, the J gene TRBJ2-7, with 7 positions matching TRBD2. The CDR3 has 16 amino acids. CDR1 and CDR2 from the germline V gene are SGHVS and FQNEAQ. V shed 4 bases and J 0 bases; nucleotides not matched to a gene: 9. CDR3 residues: CASSSWSSGGSYEQYF. The CDR3 DNA reads as TGTGCCAGCAGCTCTTGGTCGTCGGGGGGCTCCTACGAGCAGTACTTC.

The chain employs TRBV7-8 and TRBJ1-1; D is ambiguous. Germline CDR1 is SGHVS and CDR2 is FQNEAQ. The CDR3 loop spans 14 amino acids. Trimming shortened V by 6 bases and J by 1 base, and 12 bases separated the two germline ends. In DNA, the CDR3 is TGTGCCAGCAGGCTGAGGGATCAGAACACTGAAGCTTTCTTT. This sequence encodes CASRLRDQNTEAFF.

In this sample, this clone turned up once. The rearrangement joins TRBV13 to TRBJ2-7; D call uncertain. The germline V gene has CDR1 PRHDT and CDR2 FYEKMQ (reference sequence). This CDR3 has 13 residues. Trimming pared 0 bases from V and 7 bases from J, leaving 10 bases between. CDR3 sequence reads: CASSLGLGGEQYF. The CDR3 DNA sequence: TGTGCCAGCAGCTTAGGCCTTGGCGGAGAGCAGTACTTC.

On this clone: Other DNA variants within this sample encode the same CDR3. This sequence joins TRBV2 and TRBJ2-5, with 8 nucleotides matching TRBD2. This CDR3 is built from 15 residues. Germline V lookup: CDR1 SNHLY, CDR2 FYNNEI. The J segment lost 4 bases and the V segment lost 7 bases, leaving 11 bases of the junction unmatched. CDR3 residues: CASTISREGGETQYF. For the CDR3, the DNA is TGTGCCAGCACAATATCTCGGGAGGGCGGAGAGACCCAGTACTTC.

The chain couples TRBV11-2 to TRBJ2-7; 8 nucleotides match TRBD1. CDR1 is SGHAT and CDR2 is FQNNGV in the germline V gene. Losses at the gene ends were 5 bases for V and 1 base for J; bases not matched to a gene: 10. CDR3 size: 16 residues. The CDR3 DNA sequence: TGTGCCAGCAGCCCGTCCAGGGGGCGAGGGTCCTACGAGCAGTACTTC. It translates to CASSPSRGRGSYEQYF. Combining the CDR3 with reference TRBV11-2 and TRBJ2-7 gives the whole variable domain EAGVAQSPRYKIIEKRQSVAFWCNPISGHATLYWYQQILGQGPKLLIQFQNNGVVDDSQLPKDRFSAERLKGVDSTLKIQPAKLEDSAVYLCASSPSRGRGSYEQYFGPGTRLTVT.

CDR3 in amino acids: CASSEKGVGRAYEQYF. In nucleotides, the CDR3 is TGTGCCAGCAGTGAAAAGGGGGTGGGCAGGGCCTACGAGCAGTACTTC. V gene TRBV6-1 combines with J gene TRBJ2-7; D may be TRBD1 (6 bases). The CDR3 runs to 16 residues. Germline V CDR1 and CDR2: MNHNS, SASEGT. V was cut by 2 bases and J by 2 bases, with 16 bases left in between.

The gene calls are TRBV28 and TRBJ2-3; the match to TRBD2 covers 8 bases. Germline CDR1 and CDR2: MDHEN and SYDVKM. This CDR3 is 17 amino acids long. V dropped 3 bases and J dropped 2; count of bases not matched to a gene: 10. The CDR3 DNA is TGTGCCAGCAGTTTCGGGATCCAGCGGGGGACCACAGATACGCAGTATTTT. Its protein product is CASSFGIQRGTTDTQYF.

The rearrangement uses TRBV28 and TRBJ2-1, with 9 bases that match TRBD2. J lost 0 bases, V lost 6 bases, and 18 bases had no gene match. CDR3 size: 20 residues. Germline-derived CDR1 and CDR2 are MDHEN and SYDVKM. Here the CDR3 DNA reads TGTGCCAGCAGGCGGGAGATTCTAGCGGGATCGACGAACTCCTACAATGAGCAGTTCTTC. Protein product: CASRREILAGSTNSYNEQFF.

This clone was counted once. The CDR3 coding sequence is TGTGCCAGCTCACCACTAGCGGGGCTATACAATGAGCAGTTCTTC. It specifies CASSPLAGLYNEQFF. V and J are TRBV18 and TRBJ2-1; TRBD2 aligns across 8 bases. Germline CDR1 reads KGHSH; CDR2 reads LQKENI. V was clipped by 1 base and J by 4 bases; unmatched bases: 3. The CDR3 totals 15 residues.

For the CDR3, the DNA is TGCGCCAGCAGCCAAGGGACTAGCGGCCGATACAATGAGCAGTTCTTC. It yields the protein CASSQGTSGRYNEQFF. The chain couples TRBV5-1 to TRBJ2-1, with TRBD2 matching over 11 bases. Germline-derived CDR1 and CDR2 are SGHRS and YFSETQ. Trimming at V came to 4 bases and at J to 4 bases, leaving 7 bases not matched to a gene. The CDR3 sequence is 16 residues long. The full variable domain, its missing parts supplied by reference TRBV5-1 and TRBJ2-1, is KAGVTQTPRYLIKTRGQQVTLSCSPISGHRSVSWYQQTPGQGLQFLFEYFSETQRNKGNFPGRFSGRQFSNSRSEMNVSTLELGDSALYLCASSQGTSGRYNEQFFGPGTRLTVL.

This chain uses TRBV27 with TRBJ2-7; 7 nucleotides agree with TRBD1. This CDR3 has 14 residues. CDR1 and CDR2 from the germline V gene are MNHEY and SMNVEV (reference sequence). V gave up 2 bases and J gave up 6 bases; unmatched junction bases: 7. CDR3 bases: TGTGCCAGCAGTTTAGGGGCAGGGGGACGCGAGCAGTACTTC. It specifies CASSLGAGGREQYF.

This clone was recorded only once. The chain joins TRBV28 to TRBJ2-7, with a possible D match to TRBD1 (6 bases). CDR3 length: 13 amino acids. CDR1 is MDHEN, CDR2 SYDVKM, per germline. Trimming took 4 bases from V and 1 from J, leaving 8 bases between them. CDR3 sequence: CASSSGQSYEQYF. The CDR3 DNA sequence: TGTGCCAGCAGTTCTGGACAGTCCTACGAGCAGTACTTC.

V is TRBV29-1 and J is TRBJ2-7, with D tentatively TRBD2 (5 bases). V lost 6 bases and J 4 bases, leaving 13 bases between the germline ends. This CDR3 has 12 residues. CDR1 SQVTM and CDR2 ANQGSEA come from the germline V gene. CDR3 sequence reads: CSVYNRGYEQYF. CDR3 sequence (DNA): TGCAGCGTCTACAACCGGGGATACGAGCAGTACTTC.